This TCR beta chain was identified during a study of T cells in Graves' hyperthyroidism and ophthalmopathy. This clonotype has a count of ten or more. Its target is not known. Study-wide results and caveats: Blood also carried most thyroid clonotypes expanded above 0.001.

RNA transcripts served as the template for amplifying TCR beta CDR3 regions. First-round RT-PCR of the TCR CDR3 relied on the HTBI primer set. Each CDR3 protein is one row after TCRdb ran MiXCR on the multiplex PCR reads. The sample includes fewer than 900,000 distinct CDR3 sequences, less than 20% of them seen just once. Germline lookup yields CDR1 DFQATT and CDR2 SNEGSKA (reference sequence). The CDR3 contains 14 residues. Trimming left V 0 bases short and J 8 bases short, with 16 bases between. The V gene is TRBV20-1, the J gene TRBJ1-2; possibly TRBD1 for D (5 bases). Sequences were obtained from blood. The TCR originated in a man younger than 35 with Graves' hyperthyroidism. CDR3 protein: CSARDEWGPGGYTF. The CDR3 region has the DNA TGCAGTGCTAGAGATGAGTGGGGACCGGGAGGCTACACCTTC.